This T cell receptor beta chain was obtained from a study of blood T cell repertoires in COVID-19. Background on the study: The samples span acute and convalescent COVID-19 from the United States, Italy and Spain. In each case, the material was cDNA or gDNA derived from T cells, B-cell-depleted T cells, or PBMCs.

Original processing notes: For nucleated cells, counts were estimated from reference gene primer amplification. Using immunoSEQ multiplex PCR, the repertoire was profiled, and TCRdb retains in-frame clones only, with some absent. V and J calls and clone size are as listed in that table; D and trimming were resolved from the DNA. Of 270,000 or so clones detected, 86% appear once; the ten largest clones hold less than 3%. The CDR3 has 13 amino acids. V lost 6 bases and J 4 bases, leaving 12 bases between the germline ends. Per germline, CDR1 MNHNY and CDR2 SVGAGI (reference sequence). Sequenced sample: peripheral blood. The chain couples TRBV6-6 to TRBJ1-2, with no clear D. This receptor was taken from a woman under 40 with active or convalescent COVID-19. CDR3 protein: CASRDREFYGYTF. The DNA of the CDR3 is TGTGCCAGCAGAGATCGGGAGTTCTATGGCTACACCTTC.